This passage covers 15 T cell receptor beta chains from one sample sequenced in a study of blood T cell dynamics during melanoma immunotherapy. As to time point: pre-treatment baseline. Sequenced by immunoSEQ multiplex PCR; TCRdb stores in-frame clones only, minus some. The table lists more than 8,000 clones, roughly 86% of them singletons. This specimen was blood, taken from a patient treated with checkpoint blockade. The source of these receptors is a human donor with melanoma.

The CDR3 reads CASSEYSGGANEQFF. The CDR3 bases are TGTGCCAGCAGTGAATATAGCGGGGGGGCAAATGAGCAGTTCTTC. The J gene is TRBJ2-1, the V gene TRBV6-1; 11 bases align to TRBD2. After removal of 2 bases from V and 7 bases from J, the junction contained 4 bases not matched to a gene. CDR3 length: 15 residues. Germline V gene data show CDR1 as MNHNS and CDR2 as SASEGT.

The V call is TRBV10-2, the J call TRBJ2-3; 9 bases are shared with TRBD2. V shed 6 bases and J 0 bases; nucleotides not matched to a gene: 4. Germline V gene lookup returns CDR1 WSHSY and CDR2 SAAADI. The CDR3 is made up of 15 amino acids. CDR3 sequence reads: CASRASGTSTDTQYF. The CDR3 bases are TGCGCCAGCAGAGCTAGCGGGACTAGCACAGATACGCAGTATTTT.

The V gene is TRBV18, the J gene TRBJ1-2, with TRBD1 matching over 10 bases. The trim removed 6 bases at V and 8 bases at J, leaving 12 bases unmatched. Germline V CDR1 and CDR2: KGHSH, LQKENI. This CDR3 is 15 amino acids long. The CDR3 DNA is TGTGCCAGCTCTCGTCAGACAGGGGGCTATGAGGGCTACACCTTC. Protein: CASSRQTGGYEGYTF.

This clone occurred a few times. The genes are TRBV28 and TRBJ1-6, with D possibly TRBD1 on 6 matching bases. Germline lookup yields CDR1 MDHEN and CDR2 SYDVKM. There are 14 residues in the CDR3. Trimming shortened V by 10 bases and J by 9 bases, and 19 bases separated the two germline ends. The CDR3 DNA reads TGTGCCACAACGCGGGGGCAATTTAGTTCACCCCTCCACTTT. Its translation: CATTRGQFSSPLHF.

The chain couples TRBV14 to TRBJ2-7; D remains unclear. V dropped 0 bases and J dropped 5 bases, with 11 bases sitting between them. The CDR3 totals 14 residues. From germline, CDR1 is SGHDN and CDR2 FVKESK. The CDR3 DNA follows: TGTGCCAGCAGCCAAGAATCAACAGAGGACGAGCAGTACTTC. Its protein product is CASSQESTEDEQYF.

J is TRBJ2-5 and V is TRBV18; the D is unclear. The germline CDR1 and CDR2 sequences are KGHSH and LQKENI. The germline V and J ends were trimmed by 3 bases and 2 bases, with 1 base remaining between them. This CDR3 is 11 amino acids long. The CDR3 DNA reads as TGTGCCAGCTCACCTCAAGAGACCCAGTACTTC. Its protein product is CASSPQETQYF.

The CDR3 region has the DNA TGTGCCAGCAGCTTGGAGAACAGGGATGGCTCACCCCTCCACTTT. Protein product: CASSLENRDGSPLHF. This chain joins TRBV5-4 and TRBJ1-6, with D tentatively TRBD1 (6 bases). The germline gives CDR1 SGHNT, CDR2 YYREEE (reference sequence). The CDR3 has 15 residues. V lost 0 bases and J 10 bases, leaving 14 bases between the germline ends.

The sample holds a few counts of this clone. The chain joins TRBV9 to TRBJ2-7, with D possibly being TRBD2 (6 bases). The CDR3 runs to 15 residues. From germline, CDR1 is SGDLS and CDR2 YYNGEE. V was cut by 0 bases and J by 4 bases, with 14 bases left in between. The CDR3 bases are TGTGCCAGCAGCGTAGGAGCCGGGAGAGGATACGAGCAGTACTTC. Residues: CASSVGAGRGYEQYF.

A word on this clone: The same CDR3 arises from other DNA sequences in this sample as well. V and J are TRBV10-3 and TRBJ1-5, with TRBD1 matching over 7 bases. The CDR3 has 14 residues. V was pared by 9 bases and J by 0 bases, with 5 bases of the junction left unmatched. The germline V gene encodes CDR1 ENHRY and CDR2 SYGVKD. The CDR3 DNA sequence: TGTGCCATTCGGGGGGACAGTAGCAATCAGCCCCAGCATTTT. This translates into CAIRGDSSNQPQHF.

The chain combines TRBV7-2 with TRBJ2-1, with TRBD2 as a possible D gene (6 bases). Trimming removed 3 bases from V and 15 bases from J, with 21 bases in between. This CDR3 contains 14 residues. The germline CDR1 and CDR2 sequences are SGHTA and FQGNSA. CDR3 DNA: TGTGCCAGCAGCTTGTTTGCCGGGACTCTAAGTTCGTTCTTC. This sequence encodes CASSLFAGTLSSFF.

CDR3 in DNA: TGTGCCAGCAGCCCCGACAGGGGAACGGGCACAGATACGCAGTATTTT. Amino acid sequence: CASSPDRGTGTDTQYF. The chain uses TRBV5-4 and TRBJ2-3; 8 nucleotides line up with TRBD1. V shed 4 bases and J 1 base; nucleotides not matched to a gene: 8. In germline, CDR1 is SGHNT, CDR2 YYREEE (reference sequence). The CDR3 sequence is 16 residues long.

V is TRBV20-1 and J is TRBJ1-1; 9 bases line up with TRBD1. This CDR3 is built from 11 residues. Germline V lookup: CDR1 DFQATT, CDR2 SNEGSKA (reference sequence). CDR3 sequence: CRGQGGTEAFF. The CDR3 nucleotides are TGCAGGGGACAGGGAGGCACTGAAGCTTTCTTT.

The DNA of the CDR3 is TGTGCCAGCGGGGTGGGGGTTACGAACACCGGGGAGCTGTTTTTT. This translates into CASGVGVTNTGELFF. The rearrangement links TRBV7-9 to TRBJ2-2, with D perhaps TRBD1 or TRBD2 (5 bases each). The CDR3 extends over 15 amino acids. Trimming removed 8 bases from V and 0 bases from J, with 13 bases in between. Germline V gives CDR1 SEHNR, CDR2 FQNEAQ (reference sequence).

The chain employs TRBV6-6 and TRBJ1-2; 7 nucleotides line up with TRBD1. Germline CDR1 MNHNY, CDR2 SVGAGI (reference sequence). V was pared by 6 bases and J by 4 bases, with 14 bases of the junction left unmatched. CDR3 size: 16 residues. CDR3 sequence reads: CASRSYPTTGFYGYTF. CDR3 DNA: TGTGCCAGCAGGAGTTATCCCACGACAGGGTTCTATGGCTACACCTTC.

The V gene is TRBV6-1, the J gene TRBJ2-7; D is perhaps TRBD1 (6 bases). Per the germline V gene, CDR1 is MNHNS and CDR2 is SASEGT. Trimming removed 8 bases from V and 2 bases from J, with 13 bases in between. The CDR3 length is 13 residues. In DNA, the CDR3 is TGTGCCAGCCGTCGGGACAAGACCTACGAGCAGTACTTC. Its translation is CASRRDKTYEQYF.